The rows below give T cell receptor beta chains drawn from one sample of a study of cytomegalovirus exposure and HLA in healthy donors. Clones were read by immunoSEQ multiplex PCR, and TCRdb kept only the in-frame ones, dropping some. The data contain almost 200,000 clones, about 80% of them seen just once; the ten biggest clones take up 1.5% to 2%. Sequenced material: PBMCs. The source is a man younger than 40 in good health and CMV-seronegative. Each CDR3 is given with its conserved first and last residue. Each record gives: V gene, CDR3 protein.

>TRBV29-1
CSVLAGAYEQYF
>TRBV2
CASSLGGYEQYF
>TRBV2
CASSRSRGEMETQYF
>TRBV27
CASSLSRHSGNTIYF
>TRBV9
CASSVAGGGGPQETQYF
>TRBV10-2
CASSSGTGYRQPQHF
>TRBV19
CASRPPYNQPQHF
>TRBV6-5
CASTTGPNTEAFF
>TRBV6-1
CASSEPGTGRDPWDSPLHF
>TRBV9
CASSAGDSGNTIYF
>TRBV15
CATSRGASGLVNEQFF
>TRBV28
CASSSLLRQDEQYF
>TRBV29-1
CSVDEGPSTEAFF
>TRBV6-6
CASTNTNGAGGYTF
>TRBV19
CASRPRTGGTEKLFF
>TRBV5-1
CASRTGTANTEAFF
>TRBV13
CASSSRTGRMNTEAFF
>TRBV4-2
CASSQDRDKANEKLFF
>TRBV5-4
CASSSTGSDTQYF
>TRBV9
CASSVAALGGYEQYF
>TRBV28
CASTRSGGYGYTF
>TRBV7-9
CASSPGTSGSYEQYF
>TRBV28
CASSGSHEQYF
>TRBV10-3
CAISLDRARNTIYF
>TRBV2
CASSERLASGSALSTDTQYF